Each of the 13 T cell receptor beta chains below was sequenced from the same sample in a study of blood T cell repertoires in COVID-19 (TCRdb year 2020). Libraries came from the immunoSEQ multiplex PCR assay. TCRdb retrieved this table from immuneACCESS and kept in-frame rearrangements only. Not all clones are present; in checked studies, unresolved V genes account for under half, and no reason is known for the remainder. A total of about 230,000 clones appear in this sample, approximately 84% of them only once. Roughly a sixth of the sample is taken by the ten largest. Specimen: PBMCs or T cells enriched from blood (not recorded which). The receptors were sampled from a man between 18 and 29 years old who had recovered from COVID-19.

This sequence joins TRBV7-8 and TRBJ1-2, with 8 positions matching TRBD1. CDR3 size: 13 residues. The germline V gene has CDR1 SGHVS and CDR2 FQNEAQ. Unmatched junction bases numbered 5, after V lost 5 bases and J lost 6 bases. CDR3 protein: CASSADRDNGYTF. As DNA, the CDR3 is TGTGCCAGCAGCGCGGACAGGGATAATGGCTACACCTTC.

This chain links TRBV3-1 (or the pseudogene TRBV3-2) with TRBJ1-1; TRBD1 aligns across 7 bases. Per germline, CDR1 LGHDT and CDR2 YNNKEL (reference sequence). V shed 4 bases, J shed 5 bases, and the junction held 7 bases outside the gene matches. The CDR3 consists of 14 residues. The CDR3 DNA reads TGTGCCAGCAGCCTCGACAGGGTGCGAACTGAAGCTTTCTTT. Amino acid sequence: CASSLDRVRTEAFF.

This clone has only one observation. V is TRBV11-1 and J is TRBJ2-3; TRBD1 is a possible D gene (6 bases). The CDR3 extends over 14 amino acids. Germline V gene lookup returns CDR1 SGHAT and CDR2 FQDESV (reference sequence). V was clipped by 5 bases and J by 4 bases, with 13 bases between them. The CDR3 sequence: CASSARGTPDTQYF. The CDR3 nucleotides are TGTGCCAGCAGCGCTAGGGGGACGCCAGATACGCAGTATTTT.

Note on this clone: The same CDR3 is also encoded by other DNA sequences in this sample. V is TRBV27 and J is TRBJ2-7, with 9 bases lining up with TRBD1. V trimming: 6 bases; J trimming: 3 bases; junction bases outside the gene matches: 3. CDR3 length equals 13 residues. Germline assignment: CDR1 MNHEY and CDR2 SMNVEV (reference sequence). The chain's CDR3 is CASSPGQGYEQYF. CDR3 DNA: TGTGCCAGCAGCCCGGGACAGGGCTACGAGCAGTACTTC.

The chain joins TRBV29-1 to TRBJ1-1; no firm D call. Germline lookup yields CDR1 SQVTM and CDR2 ANQGSEA. The CDR3 extends over 13 amino acids. With 4 bases removed from V and 1 base from J, the gap between germline ends came to 10 bases. The CDR3 spells CSVVWQSNTEAFF. The CDR3 DNA follows: TGCAGCGTTGTTTGGCAGTCGAACACTGAAGCTTTCTTT.

The DNA of the CDR3 is TGTGCCAGCAGCCAAGACGGAGAGCTCTCTGGAAACACCATATATTTT. Residues: CASSQDGELSGNTIYF. The V and J genes are TRBV3-1 (or the pseudogene TRBV3-2) and TRBJ1-3; D is uncertain. CDR1 and CDR2 from the germline V gene are LGHDT and YNNKEL (reference sequence). This CDR3 is 16 amino acids long. Trimming stripped 0 bases from V and 0 bases from J, with 9 bases between.

This clone was observed a few times. The rearrangement uses TRBV7-2 and TRBJ2-1; D might be TRBD1 (5 bases). The V end was cut by 2 bases, the J end by 6 bases, with 11 bases between. The CDR3 extends over 14 amino acids. Germline CDR1 SGHTA, CDR2 FQGNSA. The CDR3 protein is CASSLSSRVNEQFF. As DNA, the CDR3 is TGTGCCAGCAGCTTAAGTAGCAGGGTCAATGAGCAGTTCTTC. The full variable domain, rest sourced from reference TRBV7-2 and TRBJ2-1, is GAGVSQSPSNKVTEKGKDVELRCDPISGHTALYWYRQSLGQGLEFLIYFQGNSAPDKSGLPSDRFSAERTGGSVSTLTIQRTQQEDSAVYLCASSLSSRVNEQFFGPGTRLTVL.

The V call is TRBV30, the J call TRBJ1-5; the D is unclear. V lost 2 bases to trimming and J lost 2 bases, with 13 bases between them. CDR1 is GTSNPN and CDR2 is SVGIG in the germline V gene (reference sequence). The CDR3 extends over 15 amino acids. The CDR3 here is CAWSPRGGRNQPQHF. DNA for the CDR3: TGTGCCTGGAGTCCCCGAGGAGGGCGCAATCAGCCCCAGCATTTT.

V is TRBV27 and J is TRBJ2-7, with D tentatively TRBD2 (5 bases). The CDR3 totals 14 residues. Germline lookup yields CDR1 MNHEY and CDR2 SMNVEV (reference sequence). Trimming pared 2 bases from V and 4 bases from J, leaving 12 bases between. The CDR3 sequence: CASSLEGPKYEQYF. The CDR3 DNA follows: TGTGCCAGCAGTTTAGAGGGTCCAAAGTACGAGCAGTACTTC.

The CDR3 bases are TGTGCCAGCAGCGTAGCTCCATTACCGGGACAGGGCTACAATGAGCAGTTCTTC. This translates into CASSVAPLPGQGYNEQFF. The genes are TRBV9 and TRBJ2-1; 9 positions match TRBD1. CDR1 and CDR2 from the germline V gene are SGDLS and YYNGEE. The junction had 10 bases not matched to a gene; V was cut back by 0 bases and J by 3 bases. This CDR3 is 18 amino acids long.

The rearrangement links TRBV7-2 to TRBJ2-7; D not resolved. The CDR3 is 13 amino acids. Germline CDR1 reads SGHTA; CDR2 reads FQGNSA. Trimming left V 1 base short and J 3 bases short, with 7 bases between. The CDR3 sequence is CASSLGGVYEQYF. CDR3 in DNA: TGTGCCAGCAGCTTAGGCGGAGTCTACGAGCAGTACTTC.

The chain has TRBV3-1 (or the pseudogene TRBV3-2) and TRBJ1-1; D is perhaps TRBD1 (6 bases). Trimming shortened V by 3 bases and J by 7 bases, and 15 bases separated the two germline ends. The CDR3 spans 14 residues. CDR1 is LGHDT, CDR2 YNNKEL, per germline (reference sequence). Here the CDR3 DNA reads TGTGCCAGCAGCCACCTAGACAGGCGTCTTGAAGCTTTCTTT. Amino acid sequence: CASSHLDRRLEAFF.

This clone was counted a single time. This chain uses TRBV12-3 or TRBV12-4 with TRBJ1-1; 8 nucleotides align to TRBD1. V lost 6 bases to trimming and J lost 4 bases; unmatched junction nucleotides: 4. This CDR3 has 13 residues. CDR3 in amino acids: CASRTGEATEAFF. CDR3 sequence (DNA): TGTGCCAGCAGGACAGGGGAGGCCACTGAAGCTTTCTTT.